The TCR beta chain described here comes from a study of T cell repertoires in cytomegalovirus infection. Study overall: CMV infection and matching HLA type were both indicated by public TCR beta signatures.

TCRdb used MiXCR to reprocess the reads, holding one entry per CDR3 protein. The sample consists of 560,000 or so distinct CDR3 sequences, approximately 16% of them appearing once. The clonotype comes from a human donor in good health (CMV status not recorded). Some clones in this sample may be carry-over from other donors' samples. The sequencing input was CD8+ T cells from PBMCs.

As DNA, the CDR3 is TGTGCCAGCAGCTTAACGACAGCAGCCTACGAGCAGTACTTC. It specifies CASSLTTAAYEQYF. The chain is built from TRBV7-9 and TRBJ2-7, with D perhaps matching TRBD1 (5 bases). The CDR3 consists of 14 residues. Deletions cut 2 bases from V and 2 bases from J, with 10 bases between. Per the germline V gene, CDR1 is SEHNR and CDR2 is FQNEAQ (reference sequence).